This TCR beta chain was obtained from a study of shared clonotypes between healthy human individuals. The junction had 11 bases not matched to a gene; V was cut back by 0 bases and J by 2 bases. The CDR3 sequence is 19 residues long. Germline lookup yields CDR1 WNHNN and CDR2 SYGVQD (reference sequence). A word on this clone: Its matching antigen is unknown.

Here immunoSEQ multiplex PCR was the method, and the copy in TCRdb shows in-frame clones only, minus some. Of about 2 million clones in the sample, around 95% were seen once. General study findings and limits: Naive CD4 clonotype sharing across several donors was about 5%.

The sequencing sample was made of naive CD4+ T cells sorted from blood. Subset indicated: CD45RA+ positively selected. The chain is built from TRBV10-1 and TRBJ2-3, with TRBD2 identical over 10 bases. The origin of this receptor is a man between 18 and 29 years old in good health. The chain's CDR3 is CASSESRRLAGETTDTQYF. The CDR3 DNA reads as TGCGCCAGCAGTGAGTCGAGAAGGCTAGCGGGGGAAACCACAGATACGCAGTATTTT.